This paragraph covers one TCR beta chain sequence. Its antigen is not known. The data were taken from a study of shared clonotypes between healthy human individuals. Notes on the study in general: Among the subsets, naive ones generally showed larger estimated richness than memory ones.

Germline V gene lookup returns CDR1 SGHNT and CDR2 YYREEE (reference sequence). The V gene end was trimmed by 0 bases and the J gene end by 14 bases; junction bases not matched to a gene: 14. This CDR3 is 16 amino acids long. This table comes from immunoSEQ multiplex PCR, and its TCRdb copy is limited to in-frame clones, with some not included. Among about 1.4 million clones, roughly 97% were seen once, and the ten largest hold roughly 1.1%. This TCR derives from a man younger than 45 in good health. The chain carries TRBV5-4 and TRBJ1-4; TRBD1 matches 9 bases. Source material: naive CD4+ T cells sorted from blood. Subset here: CD45RA+ positively selected. This chain's CDR3 is CASSLGPGQGSVVLFF. The CDR3 DNA sequence: TGTGCCAGCAGCTTGGGCCCGGGACAGGGTTCCGTTGTTCTGTTTTTT. Filled out from reference TRBV5-4 and TRBJ1-4, the complete variable domain reads ETGVTQSPTHLIKTRGQQVTLRCSSQSGHNTVSWYQQALGQGPQFIFQYYREEENGRGNFPPRFSGLQFPNYSSELNVNALELDDSALYLCASSLGPGQGSVVLFFGSGTQLSVL.